A single sample is the source of the 26 T cell receptor beta chains below, sequenced in a study of long-term antiretroviral therapy in people with HIV. Researchers ran immunoSEQ v3.0 at survey level. The protocol was immunoSEQ multiplex PCR, while the TCRdb copy is restricted to in-frame clones and leaves out a portion. The top ten hold 3.5% to 5.5% of the sample, which has tens of thousands of clones, 85% to 90% seen once. Sequencing was performed on unsorted PBMCs, taken 1.3 years after starting antiretroviral therapy. All receptors derive from a man aged 55-75 years with HIV.

This sequence joins TRBV5-4 and TRBJ1-6; D perhaps matches TRBD1 (5 bases). Trimming removed 4 bases from V and 9 bases from J, with 17 bases in between. The germline V gene encodes CDR1 SGHNT and CDR2 YYREEE (reference sequence). The CDR3 is 15 amino acids. As DNA, the CDR3 is TGTGCCAGCAGCCCGAGTAATAACAGGCCTTCACCCCTCCACTTT. Its translation: CASSPSNNRPSPLHF.

This sequence joins TRBV9 and TRBJ2-7; TRBD2 matches 8 bases. In germline, CDR1 is SGDLS, CDR2 YYNGEE. V shed 0 bases and J 6 bases; nucleotides not matched to a gene: 8. The CDR3 contains 15 residues. CDR3 in DNA: TGTGCCAGCAGCGTAGCCGGGGTAGCGGGGTCCGAGCAGTACTTC. Protein: CASSVAGVAGSEQYF.

This rearrangement joins TRBV5-1 to TRBJ1-1; 9 nucleotides agree with TRBD1. The CDR3 has 15 amino acids. Per the germline V gene, CDR1 is SGHRS and CDR2 is YFSETQ. Germline trimming cut 0 bases from V and 5 bases from J; bases unmatched to any gene: 5. The CDR3 sequence: CASSLGGQGWTEAFF. The DNA for the CDR3 is TGCGCCAGCAGCTTGGGGGGACAGGGTTGGACTGAAGCTTTCTTT.

The J gene is TRBJ2-7, the V gene TRBV7-9; D might be TRBD1 (7 bases). CDR1 and CDR2 from the germline V gene are SEHNR and FQNEAQ (reference sequence). The CDR3 is made up of 14 amino acids. V was clipped by 4 bases and J by 2 bases, with 12 bases between them. CDR3 in amino acids: CASSSRGVTYEQYF. DNA of the CDR3: TGTGCCAGCAGCTCCAGGGGGGTGACCTACGAGCAGTACTTC.

The chain couples TRBV6-5 to TRBJ1-1, with D uncertain. The V end was cut by 5 bases, the J end by 0 bases, with 10 bases between. Germline V gene data show CDR1 as MNHEY and CDR2 as SVGAGI. The CDR3 consists of 14 residues. CDR3 DNA: TGTGCCAGCAGTCCCCTAACGGTGAACACTGAAGCTTTCTTT. Its protein is CASSPLTVNTEAFF.

This rearrangement joins TRBV10-1 to TRBJ2-2; D is possibly TRBD1 (5 bases). Trimming pared 2 bases from V and 6 bases from J, leaving 10 bases between. CDR1 and CDR2 (germline): WNHNN, SYGVQD (reference sequence). The CDR3 is 14 residues long. CDR3 in DNA: TGCGCCAGCAGTGAGGCAGGGCGGTCCGGGGAGCTGTTTTTT. Amino acid sequence: CASSEAGRSGELFF.

This rearrangement joins TRBV5-1 to TRBJ1-5, with D possibly being TRBD1 (5 bases). This CDR3 has 15 amino acids. The germline V and J ends were trimmed by 2 bases and 7 bases, with 16 bases remaining between them. CDR1 and CDR2 (germline): SGHRS, YFSETQ. The CDR3 loop is CASSFTGTTSQPQHF. In DNA form, the CDR3 reads TGCGCCAGCAGCTTCACCGGGACCACCAGCCAGCCCCAGCATTTT.

This clone has only one observation. The chain combines TRBV7-3 with TRBJ2-3, with D hard to call. V was pared by 1 base and J by 2 bases, with 7 bases between. CDR1 and CDR2 (germline): SGHTA, FQGTGA. The CDR3 consists of 14 residues. For the CDR3, the DNA is TGTGCCAGCAGCTTAAGGTCCCCCACAGATACGCAGTATTTT. Amino acid sequence: CASSLRSPTDTQYF.

This sequence joins TRBV4-1 and TRBJ1-6; 7 nucleotides align to TRBD1. The CDR3 runs to 15 residues. Trimming removed 4 bases from V and 8 bases from J; junction bases left unmatched: 8. CDR1 and CDR2 from the germline V gene are MGHRA and YSYEKL. The CDR3 region has the DNA TGCGCCAGCAGCCCGCGACAGGGTGAGGATTCACCCCTCCACTTT. It yields the protein CASSPRQGEDSPLHF.

A few counts support this clone. The rearrangement joins TRBV4-3 to TRBJ1-6; D unresolved. The CDR3 is 15 residues long. CDR1 is LGHNA, CDR2 YSLEER, per germline. V lost 1 base, J lost 7 bases, and 11 bases lay in between. CDR3 DNA: TGCGCCAGCAGCCAAGTCGTGACTGTCAATTCACCCCTCCACTTT. Its protein is CASSQVVTVNSPLHF.

The gene calls are TRBV2 and TRBJ2-3; D may be TRBD1 or TRBD2 (5 bases each). V shed 9 bases and J shed 2 bases, with 15 bases lying between them. CDR1 is SNHLY, CDR2 FYNNEI, per germline. This CDR3 has 14 amino acids. The CDR3 here is CASEHRDHTDTQYF. The CDR3 bases are TGTGCCAGTGAACACCGGGACCACACAGATACGCAGTATTTT.

V is TRBV5-1 and J is TRBJ2-3; the D gene could be TRBD1 or TRBD2 (6 bases each). The V end was cut by 4 bases, the J end by 3 bases, with 18 bases between. This CDR3 region has 16 residues. Germline CDR1 SGHRS, CDR2 YFSETQ. The CDR3 here is CASSLKQGGGTDTQYF. The CDR3 DNA is TGCGCCAGCAGCCTGAAACAGGGTGGGGGGACAGATACGCAGTATTTT. The full variable domain, its missing parts supplied by reference TRBV5-1 and TRBJ2-3, is KAGVTQTPRYLIKTRGQQVTLSCSPISGHRSVSWYQQTPGQGLQFLFEYFSETQRNKGNFPGRFSGRQFSNSRSEMNVSTLELGDSALYLCASSLKQGGGTDTQYFGPGTRLTVL.

The chain has TRBV5-1 and TRBJ1-2; the D is unclear. Per germline, CDR1 SGHRS and CDR2 YFSETQ. The CDR3 length is 16 residues. The germline V and J ends were trimmed by 3 bases and 4 bases, with 19 bases remaining between them. The CDR3 DNA sequence: TGCGCCAGCAGCTACAATGACGGACGTCGGGGCTATGGCTACACCTTC. This encodes CASSYNDGRRGYGYTF.

This chain uses TRBV6-5 with TRBJ2-5, with a weak D call TRBD2 (5 bases). Germline-derived CDR1 and CDR2 are MNHEY and SVGAGI. V lost 0 bases and J lost 5, with 13 bases in between. There are 15 residues in the CDR3. The CDR3 loop is CASSYSRSPGETQYF. The DNA for the CDR3 is TGTGCCAGCAGTTACTCGCGATCTCCGGGGGAGACCCAGTACTTC.

The CDR3 DNA reads as TGTGCCAGCAGTGATGCTGGGGGGGATTACAATGAGCAGTTCTTC. Protein product: CASSDAGGDYNEQFF. This chain links TRBV25-1 with TRBJ2-1, with TRBD2 matching over 7 bases. This CDR3 spans 15 amino acids. Germline assignment: CDR1 MGHDK and CDR2 SYGVNS. V shed 3 bases and J 4 bases; nucleotides not matched to a gene: 6. Looking up the rest from reference TRBV25-1 and TRBJ2-1 gives the full variable domain: EADIYQTPRYLVIGTGKKITLECSQTMGHDKMYWYQQDPGMELHLIHYSYGVNSTEKGDLSSESTVSRIRTEHFPLTLESARPSHTSQYLCASSDAGGDYNEQFFGPGTRLTVL.

This chain connects TRBV29-1 to TRBJ2-7; 11 bases are a match to TRBD2. Germline V gene lookup returns CDR1 SQVTM and CDR2 ANQGSEA. Trimming removed 0 bases from V and 6 bases from J; junction bases left unmatched: 10. The CDR3 consists of 16 residues. The CDR3 is CSVEDFRTSGSIEQYF. CDR3 DNA sequence: TGCAGCGTTGAAGATTTTCGCACTAGCGGGAGCATCGAGCAGTACTTC.

This clone was seen a single time. J is TRBJ2-6 and V is TRBV5-1; perhaps TRBD1 as D (6 bases). CDR1 is SGHRS and CDR2 is YFSETQ in the germline V gene. V was cut by 5 bases and J by 0 bases, with 24 bases left in between. CDR3 length equals 20 residues. Here the CDR3 reads CASSSRTASAALSGANVLTF. DNA for the CDR3: TGCGCCAGCAGTTCTAGGACAGCTTCAGCTGCCCTCTCTGGGGCCAACGTCCTGACTTTC.

The rearrangement joins TRBV10-3 to TRBJ1-5, with D tentatively TRBD1 (5 bases). V lost 5 bases and J 5 bases, leaving 10 bases between the germline ends. Germline V lookup: CDR1 ENHRY, CDR2 SYGVKD. The CDR3 length is 13 residues. CDR3 protein: CAISQGEDQPQHF. CDR3 nucleotides: TGTGCCATCAGTCAGGGTGAGGATCAGCCCCAGCATTTT.

Only a few counts were recorded for this clone. The gene calls are TRBV10-1 and TRBJ2-7; 14 bases match TRBD2. This CDR3 is built from 14 residues. The V and J ends lost 0 bases and 12 bases, in that order; junction bases with no gene match: 4. Germline V lookup: CDR1 WNHNN, CDR2 SYGVQD (reference sequence). The CDR3 region has the DNA TGCGCCAGCAGTGAGTCCGGGACTAGCGGGAGTCGGTACTTC. Its protein is CASSESGTSGSRYF.

This chain joins TRBV27 and TRBJ1-5; maybe TRBD1 (5 bases). The germline V and J ends were trimmed by 4 bases and 4 bases, with 17 bases remaining between them. Germline lookup yields CDR1 MNHEY and CDR2 SMNVEV (reference sequence). The CDR3 contains 16 residues. CDR3 nucleotide sequence: TGTGCCAGCAGTTCCCTGACGCGGGGGGTAAATCAGCCCCAGCATTTT. Amino acid sequence: CASSSLTRGVNQPQHF.

This chain uses TRBV10-3 with TRBJ2-5; TRBD1 matches 9 bases. The V gene's germline CDR1 is ENHRY and CDR2 SYGVKD. This CDR3 is 15 amino acids long. The J segment lost 2 bases and the V segment lost 4 bases, leaving 5 bases of the junction unmatched. CDR3 sequence reads: CAISGGTGRQETQYF. The CDR3 coding sequence is TGTGCCATCAGTGGTGGGACAGGGAGGCAAGAGACCCAGTACTTC.

The J gene is TRBJ1-5, the V gene TRBV7-9; D uncertain. Trimming pared 5 bases from V and 2 bases from J, leaving 13 bases between. There are 15 residues in the CDR3. The germline V gene has CDR1 SEHNR and CDR2 FQNEAQ (reference sequence). The CDR3 spells CASSGERQGNQPQHF. The CDR3 DNA reads TGTGCCAGCAGCGGCGAAAGACAAGGCAATCAGCCCCAGCATTTT.

The chain carries TRBV6-6 and TRBJ2-2; the match to TRBD1 covers 11 bases. There are 16 residues in the CDR3. J lost 3 bases, V lost 4 bases, and 4 bases had no gene match. The V gene's germline CDR1 is MNHNY and CDR2 SVGAGI (reference sequence). CDR3 amino acids: CASSSGTGGYTGELFF. The CDR3 bases are TGTGCCAGCAGTTCCGGGACAGGGGGTTACACCGGGGAGCTGTTTTTT.

This chain connects TRBV25-1 to TRBJ2-6, with D hard to call. Trimming shortened V by 3 bases and J by 1 base, and 7 bases separated the two germline ends. Germline V gene sequence: CDR1 MGHDK, CDR2 SYGVNS. This CDR3 contains 15 residues. As DNA, the CDR3 is TGTGCCAGCAGTGAGGAAGGGTCTGGGGCCAACGTCCTGACTTTC. This translates into CASSEEGSGANVLTF.

This clone showed up just a few times. The chain has TRBV30 and TRBJ1-1; D is possibly TRBD1 (6 bases). The germline V and J ends were trimmed by 2 bases and 6 bases, with 16 bases remaining between them. This CDR3 contains 14 residues. Germline CDR1 GTSNPN, CDR2 SVGIG (reference sequence). CDR3 loop: CAWSLQGLRAEAFF. CDR3 nucleotide sequence: TGTGCCTGGAGTCTACAGGGCTTGAGAGCTGAAGCTTTCTTT.

V usage is TRBV7-8 and J usage is TRBJ1-1, with a tentative D call TRBD1 (6 bases). Trimming removed 5 bases from V and 11 bases from J, with 24 bases in between. The CDR3 totals 15 residues. The germline gives CDR1 SGHVS, CDR2 FQNEAQ. The CDR3 loop is CASSPPRTDSVWAFF. In DNA form, the CDR3 reads TGTGCCAGCAGCCCTCCCAGGACAGACAGCGTTTGGGCTTTCTTT.